The clone carrying this T cell receptor (beta chain) was seen only once. Germline-derived CDR1 and CDR2 are SGHVS and FQNEAQ. The CDR3 is made up of 15 amino acids. V gave up 5 bases and J gave up 0 bases; unmatched junction bases: 5. This entry belongs to a study of blood T cell repertoires in COVID-19. About the study: Collection of acute and convalescent COVID-19 samples took place in the United States, Italy and Spain.

Assay used: immunoSEQ multiplex PCR; TCRdb lists only in-frame clones, some missing. The data hold roughly 140,000 clones, with 85% to 90% observed a single time. This TCR was sampled from a woman over 75 with acute or convalescent COVID-19. The specimen was peripheral blood. V and J are TRBV7-8 and TRBJ2-7; 9 bases line up with TRBD2. The DNA for the CDR3 is TGTGCCAGCAGCCGAAGCGGGGGGAGCTCCTACGAGCAGTACTTC. Translated: CASSRSGGSSYEQYF.